The 7 T cell receptor beta chains listed next were all sequenced from one sample in a study of metastatic and nonmetastatic thyroid tumors. TCRdb used MiXCR to call clones anew from the PCR reads. This sample has tens of thousands of clones, with approximately 20% found just once. Each patient came to thyroid surgery without any prior treatment (of any kind). Sequencing was carried out using blood. These receptors all come from a female donor with papillary thyroid cancer or a benign thyroid nodule (not recorded which). Some clones in this sample may be carry-over from other donors' samples.

This clone was recorded at least ten times. A much larger clone lies a single base off, so this may be a read error. The same CDR3 is also encoded by other DNA sequences in this sample. The chain employs TRBV20-1 and TRBJ2-1; D assignment may be TRBD1 or TRBD2 (5 bases each). In germline, CDR1 is DFQATT, CDR2 SNEGSKA (reference sequence). Trimming removed 4 bases from V and 3 bases from J, with 13 bases in between. The CDR3 is 14 residues long. The CDR3 loop is CSANPGHGYNEQFF. In DNA form, the CDR3 reads TGCAGTGCTAATCCGGGGCACGGCTACAATGAGCAGTTCTTC.

This clone is categorized as medium-sized. The gene calls are TRBV6-1 and TRBJ2-7; 8 nucleotides align to TRBD1. There are 13 residues in the CDR3. The J segment lost 5 bases and the V segment lost 7 bases, leaving 7 bases of the junction unmatched. CDR1 is MNHNS, CDR2 SASEGT, per germline. CDR3 region: CASTLTGAHEQYF. CDR3 nucleotide sequence: TGTGCCAGCACCTTGACAGGGGCCCACGAGCAGTACTTC.

V is TRBV20-1 and J is TRBJ1-5; unclear D gene. The CDR3 has 16 amino acids. Germline CDR1 reads DFQATT; CDR2 reads SNEGSKA (reference sequence). Deletions cut 7 bases from V and 3 bases from J, with 22 bases between. The CDR3 loop is CSDRRRVSMYNQPQHF. DNA of the CDR3: TGCAGTGATAGGAGAAGGGTCAGTATGTACAATCAGCCCCAGCATTTT.

Of note for this clone: The conserved final phenylalanine or tryptophan is absent from the CDR3, which likely points to a read error. The DNA is left out, because the CDR3 cannot be placed on it with certainty; the CDR3 is given as TCRdb lists it. V gene TRBV12-3 or TRBV12-4 combines with J gene TRBJ2-3. The CDR3 totals 12 residues, both ends included. CDR3: CASSLRGDTQYC.

The chain uses TRBV6-1 and TRBJ2-7, with a tentative D call TRBD1 (7 bases). V shed 6 bases and J shed 5 bases, with 20 bases lying between them. The CDR3 length is 15 residues. Germline V gene sequence: CDR1 MNHNS, CDR2 SASEGT. CDR3 nucleotides: TGTGCCAGCAGGCTAAACACAGGGGAGGATAACGAGCAGTACTTC. This encodes CASRLNTGEDNEQYF.

Many counts were recorded for this clone. The chain uses TRBV11-3 and TRBJ2-7, with 12 positions matching TRBD1. V lost 7 bases, J lost 1 base, and 5 bases stayed unmatched. Germline assignment: CDR1 SGHNT and CDR2 YENEEA. CDR3 length equals 15 residues. The CDR3: CASTGQGAGSYEQYF. CDR3 coding DNA: TGTGCCAGCACGGGACAGGGGGCTGGATCCTACGAGCAGTACTTC.

There are many counts of this clone. The CDR3 sequence is CASSPGFRDNQPQHF. The DNA of the CDR3 is TGTGCCAGTAGTCCCGGGTTCAGGGACAATCAGCCCCAGCATTTT. This chain uses TRBV19 with TRBJ1-5; TRBD1 is a possible D gene (5 bases). The CDR3 extends over 15 amino acids. With 5 bases removed from V and 3 bases from J, the gap between germline ends came to 14 bases. Per the germline V gene, CDR1 is LNHDA and CDR2 is SQIVND (reference sequence).